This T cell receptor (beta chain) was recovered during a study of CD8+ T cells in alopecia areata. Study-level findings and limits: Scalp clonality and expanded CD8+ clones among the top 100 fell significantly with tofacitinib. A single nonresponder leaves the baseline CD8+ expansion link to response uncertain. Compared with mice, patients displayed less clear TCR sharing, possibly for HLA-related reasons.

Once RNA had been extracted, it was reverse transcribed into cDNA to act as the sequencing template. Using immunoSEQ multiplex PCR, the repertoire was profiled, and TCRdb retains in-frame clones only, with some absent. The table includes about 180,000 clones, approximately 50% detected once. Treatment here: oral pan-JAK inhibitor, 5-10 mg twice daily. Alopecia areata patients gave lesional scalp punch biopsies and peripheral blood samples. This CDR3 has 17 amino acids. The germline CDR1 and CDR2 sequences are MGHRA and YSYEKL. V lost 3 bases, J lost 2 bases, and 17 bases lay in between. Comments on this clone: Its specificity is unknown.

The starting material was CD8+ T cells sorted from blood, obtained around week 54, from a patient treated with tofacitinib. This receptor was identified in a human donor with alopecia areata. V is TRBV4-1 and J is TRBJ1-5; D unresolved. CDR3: CASSQSQGISGNQPQHF. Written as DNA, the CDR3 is TGCGCCAGCAGCCAGTCTCAAGGGATTTCCGGCAATCAGCCCCAGCATTTT.